These 7 T cell receptor beta chains were sequenced from one sample in a study of a mutant IDH1 vaccine in newly diagnosed glioma. These receptors' antigens are unknown. The time point: week 47, end of study. In the vaccine, a single dose held 300 ug of the mutant IDH1 20-mer peptide, along with topical imiquimod. This table comes from immunoSEQ multiplex PCR, and its TCRdb copy is limited to in-frame clones, with some not included. Of some 87,000 clones listed, approximately 80% are singletons. The sample in question was PBMCs, obtained from a glioma patient whose treatment included an IDH1 peptide vaccine. Receptors originate from a man between 40 and 49 years old with glioma.

This chain connects TRBV7-2 to TRBJ2-7; D not resolved. The CDR3 runs to 13 residues. Germline loops: CDR1 SGHTA, CDR2 FQGNSA. Trimming took off 3 bases at V and 7 bases at J, with 13 bases between the two ends. CDR3 bases: TGTGCCAGCAGCTTGGTCAGATATCGTGAGCAGTACTTC. Translating it yields CASSLVRYREQYF.

The rearrangement links TRBV7-8 to TRBJ1-2; D gene uncertain. V was pared by 2 bases and J by 7 bases, with 14 bases between. The germline CDR1 and CDR2 sequences are SGHVS and FQNEAQ. The CDR3 runs 14 residues. The CDR3 loop is CASSLRSKASGYTF. The CDR3 DNA is TGTGCCAGCAGCTTACGGTCCAAAGCCTCTGGCTACACCTTC.

This sequence joins TRBV7-2 and TRBJ1-3; tentative D call: TRBD1 (6 bases). The CDR3 totals 16 residues. Trimming pared 0 bases from V and 1 base from J, leaving 10 bases between. The germline V gene has CDR1 SGHTA and CDR2 FQGNSA. CDR3 bases: TGTGCCAGCAGCTTAGCCTTACAGGGATCTGGAAACACCATATATTTT. Amino acid sequence: CASSLALQGSGNTIYF.

The J gene is TRBJ1-2, the V gene TRBV5-1; D gene ambiguous. This CDR3 has 14 residues. The V end was cut by 2 bases, the J end by 0 bases, with 8 bases between. Per germline, CDR1 SGHRS and CDR2 YFSETQ. DNA of the CDR3: TGCGCCAGCAGCTTACAGTTTCCTAACTATGGCTACACCTTC. As protein: CASSLQFPNYGYTF.

The chain links TRBV11-2 to TRBJ1-4, with D uncertain. V was cut by 5 bases and J by 5 bases, with 12 bases left in between. Per the germline V gene, CDR1 is SGHAT and CDR2 is FQNNGV. The CDR3 length is 14 residues. In DNA, the CDR3 is TGTGCCAGCAGCACTGCCTATCGGAATGAAAAACTGTTTTTT. It is translated as CASSTAYRNEKLFF.

With respect to this clone: The sample holds other DNA sequences that translate to the same CDR3. The chain has TRBV19 and TRBJ2-2; the D gene is possibly TRBD1 (5 bases). This CDR3 contains 14 residues. The germline CDR1 and CDR2 sequences are LNHDA and SQIVND (reference sequence). Deletions cut 4 bases from V and 3 bases from J, with 9 bases between. This CDR3 reads CASSSQGYTGELFF. The CDR3 nucleotides are TGTGCCAGTAGTAGTCAGGGCTACACCGGGGAGCTGTTTTTT.

This chain connects TRBV9 to TRBJ2-4; D may be TRBD2 (5 bases). This CDR3 comprises 14 residues. Deletions cut 1 base from V and 6 bases from J, with 11 bases between. CDR1 SGDLS and CDR2 YYNGEE come from the germline V gene. The CDR3 DNA is TGTGCCAGCAGCGTAAGAGGGTCGGGAAACATTCAGTACTTC. It yields the protein CASSVRGSGNIQYF.